This entry lists 30 T cell receptor beta chains sequenced from one sample in a study of pediatric ulcerative colitis. During colonoscopy, one to two rectal pinch biopsies were collected. Libraries were prepared by immunoSEQ multiplex PCR; TCRdb keeps only in-frame clonotypes and omits some of them. Here the sample spans fewer than 20,000 clones, over 65% being singletons. The source material was gut tissue. These receptors all come from a boy between 10 and 17 years old with moderate ulcerative colitis.

This chain joins TRBV7-9 and TRBJ2-7; 11 bases agree with TRBD2. J gave up 0 bases and V 2 bases, and 6 bases lay outside the gene matches. Germline V gives CDR1 SEHNR, CDR2 FQNEAQ (reference sequence). The CDR3 is 17 amino acids. CDR3 DNA: TGTGCCAGCAGCTTACCCCGACTAGCGGGACGCTCCTACGAGCAGTACTTC. As protein: CASSLPRLAGRSYEQYF.

This clone is a singleton in its sample. The rearrangement joins TRBV30 to TRBJ1-4; D unresolved. Trimming removed 4 bases at V and 0 bases at J, with 9 bases between. The CDR3 extends over 14 amino acids. Germline CDR1 and CDR2: GTSNPN and SVGIG (reference sequence). The CDR3 DNA is TGTGCCTGGACCCCGTCCGCAACTAATGAAAAACTGTTTTTT. Translation gives CAWTPSATNEKLFF.

This rearrangement joins TRBV18 to TRBJ1-1, with TRBD1 matching over 7 bases. The length of the CDR3 is 15 residues. Trimming removed 1 base from V and 4 bases from J; junction bases left unmatched: 6. CDR1 and CDR2 from the germline V gene are KGHSH and LQKENI. The CDR3 here is CASSPRQTGTTEAFF. CDR3 DNA sequence: TGTGCCAGCTCACCACGACAGACAGGGACCACTGAAGCTTTCTTT.

The chain is built from TRBV11-2 and TRBJ1-1, with D perhaps matching TRBD1 (5 bases). Germline CDR1 SGHAT, CDR2 FQNNGV. This CDR3 comprises 13 residues. V lost 6 bases and J 1 base, leaving 9 bases between the germline ends. The CDR3 loop reads CASSSQANTEAFF. The CDR3, as DNA: TGTGCCAGCAGTTCACAGGCGAACACTGAAGCTTTCTTT. Full variable domain (missing parts from reference TRBV11-2 and TRBJ1-1): EAGVAQSPRYKIIEKRQSVAFWCNPISGHATLYWYQQILGQGPKLLIQFQNNGVVDDSQLPKDRFSAERLKGVDSTLKIQPAKLEDSAVYLCASSSQANTEAFFGQGTRLTVV.

This clone was found once. This chain uses TRBV14 with TRBJ1-2; D gene uncertain. Deletions cut 0 bases from V and 8 bases from J, with 19 bases between. Per germline, CDR1 SGHDN and CDR2 FVKESK. This CDR3 region has 16 residues. The CDR3 spells CASSQDPSKGFGGYTF. The CDR3 nucleotides read TGTGCCAGCAGCCAAGATCCAAGCAAAGGCTTCGGAGGCTACACCTTC.

V gene TRBV5-8 combines with J gene TRBJ1-2; D possibly corresponds to TRBD1 (5 bases). V was trimmed by 0 bases and J by 1 base, leaving 7 bases between them. This CDR3 spans 14 amino acids. In germline, CDR1 is SGHTS, CDR2 YDEGEE. The CDR3 protein is CASSLGGVNYGYTF. CDR3 bases: TGTGCCAGCAGCTTGGGAGGGGTTAACTATGGCTACACCTTC.

With regard to this clone: One end of the junction varies from germline; a read error may be responsible. This chain connects TRBV18 to TRBJ1-2; tentatively, D is TRBD1 (5 bases). The CDR3 is 16 amino acids. The V gene's germline CDR1 is KGHSH and CDR2 LQKENI. The CDR3 DNA is TGTGCCAGCTCACCACTAGACAGAGTACGGAACTCTGGCTACACCTTC. Translation gives CASSPLDRVRNSGYTF. Together with reference TRBV18 and TRBJ1-2, the CDR3 gives the full variable domain: NAGVMQNPRHLVRRRGQEARLRCSPMKGHSHVYWYRQLPEEGLKFMVYLQKENIIDESGMPKERFSAEFPKEGPSILRIQQVVRGDSAAYFCASSPLDRVRNSGYTFGSGTRLTVV.

This clone was recorded only once. The gene calls are TRBV18 and TRBJ1-3, with 7 bases identical to TRBD1. Germline CDR1 and CDR2: KGHSH and LQKENI. V shed 1 base, J shed 0 bases, and the junction held 6 bases outside the gene matches. This CDR3 region has 17 residues. CDR3 bases: TGTGCCAGCTCACCACGACTACAGGGGAGCTCTGGAAACACCATATATTTT. Amino acid sequence: CASSPRLQGSSGNTIYF.

This clone was detected only once. The chain uses TRBV5-1 and TRBJ2-4; TRBD1 aligns across 7 bases. The CDR3 runs to 18 residues. From germline, CDR1 is SGHRS and CDR2 YFSETQ. V was clipped by 0 bases and J by 3 bases; unmatched bases: 12. The CDR3 loop is CASSLDARTGADKNIQYF. The CDR3 DNA follows: TGCGCCAGCAGCTTGGACGCACGTACAGGGGCCGACAAAAACATTCAGTACTTC.

The chain has TRBV28 and TRBJ1-1, with TRBD1 matching over 9 bases. The V segment lost 5 bases and the J segment 2 bases; nucleotides outside the gene matches: 6. The CDR3 consists of 15 residues. Germline loops: CDR1 MDHEN, CDR2 SYDVKM. Here the CDR3 DNA reads TGTGCCAGCAGTCCGGACAGGGGAAGAAACACTGAAGCTTTCTTT. Translation gives CASSPDRGRNTEAFF.

The CDR3, as DNA: TGTGCCAGCAGTCCTCGTTTAATCGGGAACACTGAAGCTTTCTTT. Its translation: CASSPRLIGNTEAFF. The J gene is TRBJ1-1, the V gene TRBV27; no firm D call. Germline CDR1 is MNHEY and CDR2 is SMNVEV (reference sequence). The CDR3 spans 15 residues. V was shortened by 5 bases and J by 1 base, with 14 bases between the two germline ends.

The chain combines TRBV5-6 with TRBJ2-7; 8 bases map to TRBD2. This CDR3 contains 18 residues. Germline loops: CDR1 SGHDT, CDR2 YYEEEE. J lost 4 bases, V lost 3 bases, and 18 bases had no gene match. The DNA for the CDR3 is TGTGCCAGCAGCTCGACCGGGACTAGTGCGGGAATAAGTTACGAGCAGTACTTC. As protein: CASSSTGTSAGISYEQYF.

The chain combines TRBV6-1 with TRBJ1-1; 9 bases are shared with TRBD1. The CDR3 runs to 15 residues. Germline values: CDR1 MNHNS, CDR2 SASEGT. J was trimmed by 5 bases and V by 2 bases; bases with no gene match: 6. Here the CDR3 DNA reads TGTGCCAGCAGTGAACCGGGACAGGGACGAACTGAAGCTTTCTTT. This codes for CASSEPGQGRTEAFF.

The table lists this clone with a few counts. This rearrangement joins TRBV7-2 to TRBJ1-5, with unresolved D. The V end lost 1 base, the J end lost 0 bases, and 7 bases lay between the germline ends. The germline gives CDR1 SGHTA, CDR2 FQGNSA. This CDR3 is 15 amino acids long. DNA for the CDR3: TGTGCCAGCAGCTTAGTGGTCAGTAGCAATCAGCCCCAGCATTTT. Translating gives CASSLVVSSNQPQHF.

The chain uses TRBV6-5 and TRBJ1-1, with D perhaps TRBD1 (5 bases). This CDR3 has 14 amino acids. V was cut by 1 base and J by 7 bases, with 13 bases left in between. Germline V gives CDR1 MNHEY, CDR2 SVGAGI. CDR3 nucleotides: TGTGCCAGCAGTTACTTCTCGGGGCCACGTGAAGCTTTCTTT. This sequence encodes CASSYFSGPREAFF.

This rearrangement joins TRBV14 to TRBJ2-2; perhaps TRBD2 as D (6 bases). CDR1 and CDR2 from the germline V gene are SGHDN and FVKESK. The V end lost 7 bases, the J end lost 6 bases, and 18 bases lay between the germline ends. The CDR3 is 15 amino acids. In nucleotides, the CDR3 is TGTGCCAGCACCGCGGGACTCCGGGACGCCGGGGAGCTGTTTTTT. It specifies CASTAGLRDAGELFF.

The chain employs TRBV2 and TRBJ1-4; D gene unclear. The CDR3 covers 12 residues. V lost 4 bases, J lost 7 bases, and 7 bases lay in between. The germline V gene encodes CDR1 SNHLY and CDR2 FYNNEI. The CDR3 loop is CASSVISEKLFF. In DNA, the CDR3 is TGTGCCAGCAGTGTAATAAGTGAAAAACTGTTTTTT.

CDR3: CASSERGSPVRGYEQFF. The CDR3 DNA reads TGTGCCAGCAGCGAACGTGGATCCCCGGTTCGAGGCTACGAGCAGTTCTTC. This chain connects TRBV7-9 to TRBJ2-1; the D is unclear. Germline V gives CDR1 SEHNR, CDR2 FQNEAQ (reference sequence). V was clipped by 5 bases and J by 10 bases, with 27 bases between them. The CDR3 is 17 residues long.

This sequence joins TRBV5-1 and TRBJ1-6; 8 bases fit TRBD1. CDR1 is SGHRS and CDR2 is YFSETQ in the germline V gene. The ends lost 0 bases at V and 7 bases at J; junction bases unmatched: 9. The CDR3 spans 17 residues. Here the CDR3 DNA reads TGCGCCAGCAGCTTGGGATGGTCAGGGGGCGGGAATTCACCCCTCCACTTT. This translates into CASSLGWSGGGNSPLHF.

This chain joins TRBV5-1 and TRBJ2-3; TRBD2 matches 9 bases. J was trimmed by 2 bases and V by 3 bases; bases with no gene match: 7. This CDR3 region has 16 residues. Germline V gene sequence: CDR1 SGHRS, CDR2 YFSETQ. The CDR3 sequence is CASSSGGGGVTDTQYF. The DNA of the CDR3 is TGCGCCAGCAGCTCTGGCGGGGGGGGAGTCACAGATACGCAGTATTTT. The whole variable domain, remainder taken from reference TRBV5-1 and TRBJ2-3, is KAGVTQTPRYLIKTRGQQVTLSCSPISGHRSVSWYQQTPGQGLQFLFEYFSETQRNKGNFPGRFSGRQFSNSRSEMNVSTLELGDSALYLCASSSGGGGVTDTQYFGPGTRLTVL.

The chain uses TRBV6-6 and TRBJ1-1, with D unclear. CDR1 is MNHNY and CDR2 is SVGAGI in the germline V gene (reference sequence). This CDR3 contains 11 residues. V gave up 5 bases and J gave up 6 bases, with 7 bases separating them. CDR3 DNA sequence: TGTGCCAGCAGTACCGCTGCTGAAGCTTTCTTT. The encoded protein is CASSTAAEAFF.

This rearrangement joins TRBV9 to TRBJ2-7, with TRBD1 matching over 10 bases. CDR1 SGDLS and CDR2 YYNGEE come from the germline V gene. The CDR3 is 15 amino acids. V lost 0 bases and J lost 3; bases outside the gene matches: 3. The CDR3, as DNA: TGTGCCAGCAGCGTAGGTGACAGGGGGCTCTACGAGCAGTACTTC. Its protein is CASSVGDRGLYEQYF.

DNA for the CDR3: TGCGCCAGCGTAGGTGAGACCCAGTACTTC. This translates into CASVGETQYF. The chain links TRBV23-1 to TRBJ2-5; D is unclear. TRBV23-1 is marked as an open reading frame, function uncertain. The CDR3 is 10 amino acids. The V gene lost 8 bases and the J gene lost 5 bases, with 6 bases spanning the gap.

The J gene is TRBJ2-1, the V gene TRBV4-3; 10 bases are shared with TRBD2. With V trimmed by 0 bases and J by 2 bases, 4 bases remained unmatched. Germline loops: CDR1 LGHNA, CDR2 YSLEER. The CDR3 runs 17 residues. The CDR3 protein is CASSQDPLAGPYNEQFF. DNA of the CDR3: TGCGCCAGCAGCCAAGATCCACTAGCGGGACCCTACAATGAGCAGTTCTTC.

The chain combines TRBV13 with TRBJ1-2, with a tentative D call TRBD1 (6 bases). This CDR3 has 14 amino acids. Germline V gene data show CDR1 as PRHDT and CDR2 as FYEKMQ (reference sequence). Trimming pared 6 bases from V and 5 bases from J, leaving 16 bases between. DNA of the CDR3: TGTGCCAGCAGGACACAGGGTGAGGGATATGGCTACACCTTC. This sequence encodes CASRTQGEGYGYTF.

The V gene is TRBV19, the J gene TRBJ1-1; weak D call: TRBD1 (5 bases). CDR1 LNHDA and CDR2 SQIVND come from the germline V gene (reference sequence). V dropped 3 bases and J dropped 4 bases, with 12 bases sitting between them. The CDR3 consists of 14 residues. In DNA form, the CDR3 reads TGTGCCAGTAGTATCTTTTCCAGGGCCACTGAAGCTTTCTTT. Translation: CASSIFSRATEAFF.

The DNA of the CDR3 is TGTGCCAGCAGCTTAACGGTCCGTAAGCGGGGGGAAGGAGATACGCAGTATTTT. It specifies CASSLTVRKRGEGDTQYF. The chain joins TRBV7-9 to TRBJ2-3; 9 bases line up with TRBD2. The ends lost 2 bases at V and 5 bases at J; junction bases unmatched: 14. The V gene's germline CDR1 is SEHNR and CDR2 FQNEAQ (reference sequence). The CDR3 spans 18 residues.

The chain employs TRBV20-1 and TRBJ2-7; D is ambiguous. Trimming took off 1 base at V and 1 base at J, with 2 bases between the two ends. The germline gives CDR1 DFQATT, CDR2 SNEGSKA (reference sequence). This CDR3 comprises 11 residues. The CDR3 nucleotides are TGCAGTGCTAGAGTATCCTACGAGCAGTACTTC. Protein sequence: CSARVSYEQYF.

CDR3 amino acids: CASSPAGVTGGPEAFF. CDR3 bases: TGCGCCAGCAGCCCAGCGGGCGTAACAGGGGGTCCTGAAGCTTTCTTT. The rearrangement uses TRBV4-1 and TRBJ1-1; TRBD1 agrees at 8 bases. The CDR3 is made up of 16 amino acids. The germline V gene encodes CDR1 MGHRA and CDR2 YSYEKL. Germline trimming cut 4 bases from V and 6 bases from J; bases unmatched to any gene: 13.

This chain links TRBV7-6 with TRBJ2-2; 8 bases are a match to TRBD1. V gave up 5 bases and J gave up 1 base; unmatched junction bases: 3. Germline-derived CDR1 and CDR2 are SGHVS and FNYEAQ. The CDR3 has 15 amino acids. This CDR3 reads CASSVGTGNTGELFF. The CDR3 DNA reads as TGTGCCAGCAGCGTCGGGACAGGGAACACCGGGGAGCTGTTTTTT. Supplemented by reference TRBV7-6 and TRBJ2-2, the full variable domain reads GAGVSQSPRYKVTKRGQDVALRCDPISGHVSLYWYRQALGQGPEFLTYFNYEAQQDKSGLPNDRFSAERPEGSISTLTIQRTEQRDSAMYRCASSVGTGNTGELFFGEGSRLTVL.